The rows below give T cell receptor beta chains drawn from one sample of a study of T cell repertoires in aging, cancer and after chemotherapy. In TCRdb, the multiplex PCR reads were re-called with MiXCR into one record per CDR3 protein. The sample contains approximately 1,400 distinct CDR3 sequences, roughly 60% of which appear only once. Material: blood. These receptors originate from a human donor with a blood cancer. Both conserved end residues are part of each CDR3. D genes are given only for firm matches.

j_gene	d_gene	v_gene	CDR3aa
TRBJ2-1	TRBD2	TRBV6-5	CASMTSVYNEQFF
TRBJ2-7	-	TRBV19	CASSERGYEQYF
TRBJ2-3	-	TRBV30	CAWSVLTTQYF
TRBJ1-6	-	TRBV6-5	CASSHPTGPTGSPLHF
TRBJ2-1	TRBD2	TRBV19	CASSRGLLAGGWFF
TRBJ2-1	-	TRBV10-2	CASSQRGATNEQFF
TRBJ1-2	-	TRBV6-5	CASSYSSGAPGGYTF
TRBJ1-4	-	TRBV12-3/TRBV12-4	CASSPWGFGELFF
TRBJ2-1	-	TRBV27	CASSWTFGNEQFF
TRBJ2-7	-	TRBV20-1	CSAPPSGEIHEQYF
TRBJ1-1	TRBD1	TRBV6-5	CASSFDRANTEAFF
TRBJ1-2	-	TRBV29-1	CSVEVSGPSIYGYTF
TRBJ2-3	TRBD2	TRBV6-1	CASSEGVAGASDTQYF
TRBJ2-2	-	TRBV6-5	CASSYPPEGRLAGELFF
TRBJ2-7	-	TRBV5-6	CASTSPRTGDYEQYF
TRBJ1-2	-	TRBV6-5	CASSLMQLPYTF
TRBJ2-1	-	TRBV27	CASSFRPGPDEQFF
TRBJ2-7	TRBD2	TRBV30	CAWSKSGRGYEQYF
TRBJ2-5	TRBD1	TRBV6-5	CASSSSQGRETQYF
TRBJ2-2	TRBD2	TRBV10-3	CAIGLAGGSAGELFF
TRBJ2-3	TRBD2	TRBV19	CASSIVPRGGTDTQYF
TRBJ2-1	TRBD2	TRBV19	CASSKVAGPYNEQFF
TRBJ2-2	TRBD2	TRBV29-1	CSAGQGPSGRAGELFF
TRBJ2-2	-	TRBV5-6	CASSWGGTMNTGELFF
TRBJ1-6	-	TRBV12-3/TRBV12-4	CASSFHNSPLHF
TRBJ2-6	-	TRBV6-5	CASSWGNSGANVLTF
TRBJ2-2	-	TRBV7-4	CASSLLPPGDGELFF
TRBJ2-7	TRBD2	TRBV29-1	CSVDSGGGIYEQYF
TRBJ2-5	-	TRBV5-6	CASSLAWEETQYF
TRBJ1-5	-	TRBV20-1	CSARRTQPQHF
TRBJ2-1	TRBD2	TRBV6-5	CASISSGGGAWEQFF
TRBJ1-1	-	TRBV6-5	CASSPTGFEAFF
TRBJ1-6	-	TRBV6-2/TRBV6-3	CASRREHGVDSPLHF
TRBJ2-7	-	TRBV20-1	CSARSSGRYEQYF
TRBJ2-5	TRBD2	TRBV6-5	CASSYSRSSGYPETQYF
TRBJ1-5	-	TRBV30	CAWTLGSNQPQHF
TRBJ2-7	-	TRBV10-3	CAIRRRDSYEQYF
TRBJ2-3	-	TRBV30	CAWSAGQGSTDTQYF
TRBJ2-5	-	TRBV7-2	CASSLERRRETQYF
TRBJ2-3	-	TRBV29-1	CSVGWGASTDTQYF
TRBJ2-1	TRBD2	TRBV30	CDWARAGGDEQFF
TRBJ1-5	-	TRBV12-3/TRBV12-4	CASSFGATVQPQHF
TRBJ2-7	TRBD2	TRBV6-6	CASSSRTSGEQYF
TRBJ2-7	-	TRBV5-1	CASSLGPEHEQYF
-	-	TRBV20-1	CSASFGREQYF
TRBJ2-7	-	TRBV6-5	CASSSQQGTNNEQYF
TRBJ2-7	-	TRBV30	CAWSPSPRTQYF
TRBJ2-3	-	TRBV28	CASRGTSQTQYF
TRBJ2-4	-	TRBV7-2	CASSLADRGRTQAKNIQYF
TRBJ2-2	TRBD1	TRBV6-5	CASSDRGTGELFF
TRBJ2-7	TRBD1	TRBV6-5	CASRRTGRYEQYF
TRBJ2-7	TRBD1	TRBV29-1	CSVGTGLYEQYF
TRBJ2-7	-	TRBV5-6	CASSLGWGSATVGEQYF